This T cell receptor beta chain was observed in a study of T cell changes during pregnancy in multiple sclerosis. Clones were read by immunoSEQ multiplex PCR, and TCRdb kept only the in-frame ones, dropping some. The sample consists of fewer than 65,000 clones, 75% to 95% of them appearing once. From germline, CDR1 is SQVTM and CDR2 ANQGSEA. V was pared by 4 bases and J by 5 bases, with 9 bases between. The CDR3 runs 12 residues. The sample in question was peripheral blood, obtained after pregnancy. This clonotype was sampled from a female donor in good health, enrolled as a control in a pregnancy study. This sequence joins TRBV29-1 and TRBJ1-5; D might be TRBD1 (5 bases). CDR3 in DNA: TGCAGCGTTGGGGGCGGTGATCAGCCCCAGCATTTT. This encodes CSVGGGDQPQHF.